A selection of T cell receptor beta chains follows, all from one sample in a study of blood T cells in healthy people across ages. TCRdb passed the 5' RACE reads through MiXCR, listing each CDR3 protein once. The sample has about 1.4 million distinct CDR3 sequences; 59% are singletons. The sequencing input was blood. The source is a young man in good health. CDR3s include the opening cysteine and the closing phenylalanine or tryptophan.

J	V	CDR3
TRBJ2-1	TRBV4-1	CASSDWRRGFYNEQFF
TRBJ1-1	TRBV2	CASTQGQGGMNTEAFF
TRBJ2-6	TRBV4-2	CASSQEAGSGANVLTF
TRBJ2-7	TRBV10-3	CAISGTGNYEQYF
TRBJ2-5	TRBV10-3	CAISESGETQYF
TRBJ2-1	TRBV10-3	CAISGLRLNEQFF
TRBJ2-1	TRBV6-5	CASTTLAGAIGNEQFF
TRBJ1-2	TRBV29-1	CSVTESSYGYTF
TRBJ2-2	TRBV2	CASSEALAGTNTGELFF
TRBJ2-5	TRBV2	CASNKAGTPGGTQYF
TRBJ2-5	TRBV7-2	CASSLDSTYQEAQYF
TRBJ1-1	TRBV7-8	CASSLYQGTTEAFF
TRBJ2-6	TRBV7-2	CASSFTGGGSGANVLTF
-	TRBV20-1	CSASQGYETQYF
-	TRBV27	CASSKGQETEQYF
TRBJ2-5	TRBV4-1	CASSQGTRRETQYF
TRBJ2-5	TRBV11-1	CASSFGRSQEAQYF
TRBJ2-1	TRBV20-1	CSARGGRDPGEEEQFF
-	TRBV5-6	CTSSFSETQYF
-	TRBV10-2	CASRGQQSEQYF
TRBJ2-3	TRBV10-3	CAISESAGGRDTQYF
TRBJ1-1	TRBV11-3	CASSYGPVNTEAFF
TRBJ1-2	TRBV6-5	CASSYQGSSSGYTF
TRBJ2-1	TRBV30	CAWNAGEGYNEQFF
TRBJ2-5	TRBV6-5	CASSPLAGPQETQYF
TRBJ2-4	TRBV11-2	CASSLTTGVYGIQYF
-	TRBV7-9	CASSADFYEQYF
TRBJ1-2	TRBV29-1	CSDYRWGRGGYGYTF
TRBJ2-5	TRBV4-3	CASSQDTGLQETQYF
TRBJ2-5	TRBV29-1	CSAGPGQGSPWQETQYF
TRBJ2-7	TRBV6-2/TRBV6-3	CASSYAQGTYEQYF
TRBJ1-6	TRBV27	CASSPDGTGWSPLHF
TRBJ1-5	TRBV20-1	CSARDQPNQPQHF
TRBJ1-1	TRBV5-1	CASSLFDRDHTEAFF